This T cell receptor beta chain comes out of a study of blood T cell repertoires in COVID-19. Study overall: The samples span acute and convalescent COVID-19 from the United States, Italy and Spain.

The germline CDR1 and CDR2 sequences are ENHRY and SYGVKD. The length of the CDR3 is 14 residues. V was pared by 6 bases and J by 1 base, with 4 bases of the junction left unmatched. The method was immunoSEQ multiplex PCR; TCRdb's version includes in-frame clones alone and lacks a portion of them. The sample contains about 170,000 clones, around four fifths of which appear only once. The TCR originated in a woman aged 80 or over with acute or convalescent COVID-19. The V call is TRBV10-3, the J call TRBJ2-7; TRBD1 agrees at 9 bases. The sample consisted of peripheral blood. The CDR3 loop is CAIRGGTGSYEQYF. CDR3 bases: TGTGCCATCAGGGGGGGGACAGGGTCCTACGAGCAGTACTTC.